The T cell receptor beta chain described here comes from a study of OX40 agonist ivuxolimab in advanced cancers. Whole-study results and caveats: It was not determined which antigens were specifically recognized by the peripheral T cells that had undergone clonal expansion. Relatively little clonal expansion, among the lowest observed, appeared in partial responders at 0.1-3.0 mg/kg. Expanded clones were, on average, more numerous in CD8+ T cells than in CD4+. In the 0.1 to 3.0 mg/kg range, CD4+ and CD8+ blood T cells had expanded clonally by week 6.

As concerns this clone: Antigen specificity is unknown.

Only in-frame clones appear in the TCRdb table, and some are missing; sequencing was by immunoSEQ multiplex PCR. This sample carries around 140,000 clones, roughly 91% of them seen once, and the ten largest clones take about 0.93%. This sequence originates from an adult with an advanced solid tumor such as melanoma, head and neck, liver or kidney cancer. The sample in question was CD4+ or CD8+ T cells sorted from blood, obtained in a trial of the OX40 agonist ivuxolimab.

The CDR3 nucleotides read TGTGCCAGCAGCTCCACAGGGAGTCACACTGAAGCTTTCTTT. This translates into CASSSTGSHTEAFF. The chain combines TRBV11-2 with TRBJ1-1; D perhaps matches TRBD1 (6 bases). CDR1 and CDR2 (germline): SGHAT, FQNNGV. The CDR3 has 14 residues. Trimming left V 4 bases short and J 3 bases short, with 12 bases between.